Detailed here is one TCR beta chain. This entry comes from a study of T cell repertoires in ileal Crohn's disease. CDR1 is SGDLS and CDR2 is YYNGEE in the germline V gene. The V gene lost 0 bases and the J gene lost 0 bases, with 12 bases spanning the gap. The CDR3 is made up of 16 amino acids. Data came from immunoSEQ multiplex PCR; TCRdb stores just in-frame clones and leaves some out. The sample consists of some 14,000 clones, 65% to 80% of them appearing once. Time point described: inflamed ileum from the surgical specimen. This TCR was recovered from an adult with Crohn's disease. The specimen sequenced was ileal tissue. The chain carries TRBV9 and TRBJ1-1, with unresolved D. CDR3 loop: CASSVDPVGMNTEAFF. Here the CDR3 DNA reads TGTGCCAGCAGCGTAGACCCCGTGGGGATGAACACTGAAGCTTTCTTT. Together with reference TRBV9 and TRBJ1-1, the CDR3 gives the full variable domain: DSGVTQTPKHLITATGQRVTLRCSPRSGDLSVYWYQQSLDQGLQFLIQYYNGEERAKGNILERFSAQQFPDLHSELNLSSLELGDSALYFCASSVDPVGMNTEAFFGQGTRLTVV.